This T cell receptor beta chain appears in the sequencing data of a study of blood T cell repertoires in COVID-19. Only in-frame clones appear in the TCRdb table, and some are missing; sequencing was by immunoSEQ multiplex PCR. The repertoire holds about 280,000 clones, with roughly 90% as singletons. V gave up 0 bases and J gave up 4 bases, with 10 bases separating them. CDR3 length equals 15 residues. The V gene's germline CDR1 is SGHRS and CDR2 YFSETQ. Participant-reported clinical history was the basis for cohort assignment. Symptom resolution, clearance, or two negative PCRs marked the recovered donors of Cohort 3.

Sequencing was performed on PBMCs or T cells enriched from blood (not recorded which). The genes are TRBV5-1 and TRBJ1-4, with no clear D. The receptor comes from a woman aged 25-40 years who had recovered from COVID-19. As DNA, the CDR3 is TGCGCCAGCAGCTTGGCCGCGGTAAATAATGAAAAACTGTTTTTT. This gives the protein CASSLAAVNNEKLFF.